A single sample is the source of the 5 T cell receptor beta chains below, sequenced in a study of shared clonotypes between healthy human individuals. Sequenced by immunoSEQ multiplex PCR; TCRdb stores in-frame clones only, minus some. The data hold more than 550,000 clones, with over 55% observed a single time. Input material: memory CD4+ T cells sorted from blood. The subset: CD45RA-negative fraction. These receptors were taken from a woman between 25 and 40 years old in good health.

The rearrangement uses TRBV28 and TRBJ2-1; TRBD1 agrees at 7 bases. Looked up from germline, CDR1 is MDHEN and CDR2 is SYDVKM. With V trimmed by 5 bases and J by 4 bases, 14 bases remained unmatched. The CDR3 totals 17 residues. CDR3 in DNA: TGTGCCAGCAGTCCGAACCCCGGGACAGCCCCTTACAATGAGCAGTTCTTC. Its protein is CASSPNPGTAPYNEQFF.

V and J are TRBV18 and TRBJ2-1; 9 bases agree with TRBD1. The CDR3 sequence is 15 residues long. From germline, CDR1 is KGHSH and CDR2 LQKENI. V lost 4 bases and J lost 4; bases outside the gene matches: 5. Here the CDR3 reads CASSLRTGAYNEQFF. The CDR3 DNA follows: TGTGCCAGCTCACTGCGGACAGGGGCTTACAATGAGCAGTTCTTC.

V gene TRBV7-2 combines with J gene TRBJ1-5; D is uncertain. The CDR3 length is 15 residues. Trimming took off 2 bases at V and 3 bases at J, with 11 bases between the two ends. Germline CDR1 is SGHTA and CDR2 is FQGNSA. The CDR3 DNA follows: TGTGCCAGCAGCTTAATATGGGGTGACAATCAGCCCCAGCATTTT. Translation: CASSLIWGDNQPQHF.

The V call is TRBV5-1, the J call TRBJ1-3; TRBD1 might be the D (5 bases). Germline V gene sequence: CDR1 SGHRS, CDR2 YFSETQ. V dropped 4 bases and J dropped 0 bases, with 11 bases sitting between them. The CDR3 is made up of 15 amino acids. The CDR3 spells CASSPGRTSGNTIYF. The CDR3 DNA sequence: TGCGCCAGCAGCCCGGGACGCACCTCTGGAAACACCATATATTTT.

The V call is TRBV6-6, the J call TRBJ2-7; tentatively, D is TRBD1 or TRBD2 (5 bases each). From germline, CDR1 is MNHNY and CDR2 SVGAGI (reference sequence). Trimming cost V 8 bases and J 4 bases, with 12 bases left between them. The CDR3 loop spans 12 amino acids. CDR3 residues: CASGDPRYEQYF. The CDR3 DNA reads TGTGCCAGCGGGGACCCTCGGTACGAGCAGTACTTC.